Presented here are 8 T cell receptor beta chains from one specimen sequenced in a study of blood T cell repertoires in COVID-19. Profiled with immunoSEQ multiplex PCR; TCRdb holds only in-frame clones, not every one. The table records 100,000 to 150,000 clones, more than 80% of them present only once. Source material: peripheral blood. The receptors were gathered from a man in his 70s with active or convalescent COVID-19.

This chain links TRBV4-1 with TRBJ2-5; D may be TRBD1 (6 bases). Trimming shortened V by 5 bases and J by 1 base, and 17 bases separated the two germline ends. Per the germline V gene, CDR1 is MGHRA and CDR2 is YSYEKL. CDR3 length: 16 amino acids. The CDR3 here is CASSFSSDRRQETQYF. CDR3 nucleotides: TGCGCCAGCAGCTTTTCCAGCGACAGGCGCCAAGAGACCCAGTACTTC.

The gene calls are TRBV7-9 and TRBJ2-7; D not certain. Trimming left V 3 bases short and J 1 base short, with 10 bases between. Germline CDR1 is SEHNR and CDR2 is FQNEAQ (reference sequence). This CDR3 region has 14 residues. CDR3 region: CASSFQAGSYEQYF. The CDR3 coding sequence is TGTGCCAGCAGCTTCCAGGCAGGATCCTACGAGCAGTACTTC. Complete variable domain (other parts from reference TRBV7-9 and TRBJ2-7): DTGVSQNPRHKITKRGQNVTFRCDPISEHNRLYWYRQTLGQGPEFLTYFQNEAQLEKSRLLSDRFSAERPKGSFSTLEIQRTEQGDSAMYLCASSFQAGSYEQYFGPGTRLTVT.

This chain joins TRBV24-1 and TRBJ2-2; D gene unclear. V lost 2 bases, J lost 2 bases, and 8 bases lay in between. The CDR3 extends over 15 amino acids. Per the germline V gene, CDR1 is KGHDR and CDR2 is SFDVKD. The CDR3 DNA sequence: TGTGCCACCAGTGATTACTCTAGAAACACCGGGGAGCTGTTTTTT. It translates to CATSDYSRNTGELFF.

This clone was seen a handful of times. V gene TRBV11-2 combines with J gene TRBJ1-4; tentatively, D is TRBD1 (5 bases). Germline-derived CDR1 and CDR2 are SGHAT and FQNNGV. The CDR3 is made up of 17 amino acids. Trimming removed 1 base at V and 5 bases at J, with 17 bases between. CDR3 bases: TGTGCCAGCAGCTTAGGGGCCGGGGGGGAGAGGAATGAAAAACTGTTTTTT. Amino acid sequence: CASSLGAGGERNEKLFF.

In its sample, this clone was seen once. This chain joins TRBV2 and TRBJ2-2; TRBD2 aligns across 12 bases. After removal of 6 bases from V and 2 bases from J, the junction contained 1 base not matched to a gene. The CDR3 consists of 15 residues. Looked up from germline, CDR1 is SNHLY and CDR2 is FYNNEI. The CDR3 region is CASRTSGSNTGELFF. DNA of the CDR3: TGTGCCAGCAGGACTAGCGGGAGTAACACCGGGGAGCTGTTTTTT.

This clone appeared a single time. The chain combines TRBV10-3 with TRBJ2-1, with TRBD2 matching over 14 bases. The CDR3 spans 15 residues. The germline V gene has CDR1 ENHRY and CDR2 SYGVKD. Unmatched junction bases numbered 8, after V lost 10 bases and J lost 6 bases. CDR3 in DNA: TGTGCCACCCTGGGACTAGCGGGAGCGGGCAATGAGCAGTTCTTC. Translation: CATLGLAGAGNEQFF.

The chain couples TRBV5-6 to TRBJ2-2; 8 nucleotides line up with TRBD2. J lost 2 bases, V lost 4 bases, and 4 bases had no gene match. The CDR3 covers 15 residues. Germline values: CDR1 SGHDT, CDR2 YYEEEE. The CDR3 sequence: CASSRGGLNTGELFF. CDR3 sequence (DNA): TGTGCCAGCAGCCGCGGGGGGCTCAACACCGGGGAGCTGTTTTTT.

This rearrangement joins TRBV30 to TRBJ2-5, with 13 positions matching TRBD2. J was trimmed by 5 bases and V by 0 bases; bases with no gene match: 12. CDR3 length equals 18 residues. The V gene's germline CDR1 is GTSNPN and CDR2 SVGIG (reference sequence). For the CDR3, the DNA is TGTGCCTGGAGTGTACTCAGGACTAGCGGGAGAGGAAGGGAGACCCAGTACTTC. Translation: CAWSVLRTSGRGRETQYF.